The 3 T cell receptor beta chains given below trace back to one sample, sequenced in a study of T cells in Graves' hyperthyroidism and ophthalmopathy. Regions amplified from RNA transcripts were the TCR beta CDR3 regions. A set of HTBI primers served as the primers for a first-round RT-PCR of the TCR CDR3. In TCRdb, the multiplex PCR reads were re-called with MiXCR into one record per CDR3 protein. The sample records approximately 570,000 distinct CDR3 sequences, roughly 21% being singletons. Sequenced sample: blood. The receptors shown here come from a man in his forties with Graves' ophthalmopathy.

The chain joins TRBV19 to TRBJ1-1; TRBD1 aligns across 9 bases. In germline, CDR1 is LNHDA, CDR2 SQIVND (reference sequence). V dropped 8 bases and J dropped 4; count of bases not matched to a gene: 11. The CDR3 runs to 15 residues. The chain's CDR3 is CASSKPGQGGTEAFF. CDR3 DNA: TGTGCCAGTTCTAAGCCGGGACAGGGAGGCACTGAAGCTTTCTTT.

The chain uses TRBV12-3 or TRBV12-4 and TRBJ2-3; the match to TRBD2 covers 9 bases. The CDR3 length is 15 residues. V lost 1 base and J lost 5; bases outside the gene matches: 4. The CDR3 sequence is CASSLVRGGIDTQYF. DNA of the CDR3: TGTGCCAGCAGTTTAGTGCGGGGGGGTATAGATACGCAGTATTTT.

This clonotype was observed many times. The chain recombines TRBV20-1 with TRBJ2-7, with 10 nucleotides matching TRBD1. Germline values: CDR1 DFQATT, CDR2 SNEGSKA (reference sequence). This CDR3 region has 16 residues. J gave up 0 bases and V 0 bases, and 5 bases lay outside the gene matches. CDR3 DNA sequence: TGCAGTGCTAGAGAGACAGGGGGCAAAAGCTCCTACGAGCAGTACTTC. It codes for CSARETGGKSSYEQYF.